What follows is one TCR beta chain and its context. This same CDR3 is encoded by further DNA sequences in the sample. V lost 5 bases and J 4 bases, leaving 12 bases between the germline ends. CDR3 length: 14 residues. Germline V CDR1 and CDR2: SGHTA, FQGTGA. Primers for the PCR totalled 60 Vbeta and 13 Jbeta. Repertoires were generated with immunoSEQ multiplex PCR, while TCRdb's copy carries only in-frame clones and drops some. The repertoire holds 150,000 to 200,000 clones, with roughly 73% as singletons. This specimen belongs to a study of cytomegalovirus exposure and HLA in healthy donors. This clonotype was obtained from a woman aged 25-40 years in good health and CMV-seronegative. V gene TRBV7-3 combines with J gene TRBJ2-1, with D possibly being TRBD2 (6 bases). The specimen was PBMCs. The chain's CDR3 is CASSEGGGYNEQFF. CDR3 sequence (DNA): TGTGCCAGCAGCGAGGGTGGAGGGTACAATGAGCAGTTCTTC.